The 29 T cell receptor beta chains given below trace back to one sample, sequenced in a study of blood T cell repertoires in COVID-19. Repertoires were generated with immunoSEQ multiplex PCR, while TCRdb's copy carries only in-frame clones and drops some. The profile shows fewer than 500,000 clones, 86% of them singletons. The material sequenced was peripheral blood. The receptors stem from a woman younger than 45 with active or convalescent COVID-19.

The chain is built from TRBV11-2 and TRBJ2-3; the match to TRBD2 covers 7 bases. Germline trimming cut 5 bases from V and 1 base from J; bases unmatched to any gene: 12. CDR1 is SGHAT, CDR2 FQNNGV, per germline. The CDR3 covers 17 residues. The DNA of the CDR3 is TGTGCCAGCAGCCAACACCTCGCGGGGGATGGCACAGATACGCAGTATTTT. The encoded protein is CASSQHLAGDGTDTQYF.

V and J are TRBV6-5 and TRBJ1-3; 8 nucleotides match TRBD1. The CDR3 contains 14 residues. V shed 10 bases and J 4 bases; nucleotides not matched to a gene: 9. CDR1 is MNHEY, CDR2 SVGAGI, per germline. The CDR3 reads CATSQGAVGNTIYF. For the CDR3, the DNA is TGTGCCACTTCGCAGGGGGCGGTGGGAAACACCATATATTTT.

This clone was seen once. The chain links TRBV2 to TRBJ1-2; TRBD1 matches 7 bases. The germline gives CDR1 SNHLY, CDR2 FYNNEI. The V and J ends lost 3 bases and 4 bases, in that order; junction bases with no gene match: 14. The CDR3 has 17 residues. The CDR3 reads CASSDDVRDSSIYGYTF. CDR3 sequence (DNA): TGTGCCAGCAGTGATGACGTCCGGGACAGCTCCATCTATGGCTACACCTTC.

The genes are TRBV20-1 and TRBJ1-1; TRBD1 matches at 7 bases. Trimming took 3 bases from V and 0 from J; bases not matched to a gene: 10. The CDR3 sequence is 16 residues long. Germline V lookup: CDR1 DFQATT, CDR2 SNEGSKA (reference sequence). CDR3 sequence: CSASRKQGLLNTEAFF. CDR3 bases: TGCAGTGCTAGTAGAAAACAGGGGCTGCTGAACACTGAAGCTTTCTTT.

V is TRBV5-1 and J is TRBJ1-2, with TRBD1 identical over 10 bases. The V and J ends lost 4 bases and 8 bases, in that order; junction bases with no gene match: 8. The germline V gene has CDR1 SGHRS and CDR2 YFSETQ. This CDR3 comprises 14 residues. CDR3 amino acids: CASSSSGTGEGYTF. CDR3 sequence (DNA): TGCGCCAGCAGCAGCTCCGGGACAGGGGAAGGCTACACCTTC.

Worth noting for this clone: A read error may account for a junction end that differs from germline. V and J are TRBV5-6 and TRBJ1-6; TRBD1 might be the D (6 bases). CDR3 length: 12 amino acids. Germline loops: CDR1 SGHDT, CDR2 YYEEEE. The CDR3 sequence is CASSLVTGPEYF. For the CDR3, the DNA is TGTGCCAGCAGCTTGGTTACAGGGCCCGAATACTTT.

This chain uses TRBV30 with TRBJ2-5; D possibly corresponds to TRBD1 (5 bases). The germline V gene encodes CDR1 GTSNPN and CDR2 SVGIG (reference sequence). The V end lost 1 base, the J end lost 3 bases, and 6 bases lay between the germline ends. The CDR3 consists of 12 residues. The CDR3 region is CAWSAREETQYF. The CDR3 DNA follows: TGTGCCTGGAGTGCCAGGGAAGAGACCCAGTACTTC.

This sequence joins TRBV18 and TRBJ2-3; the D gene is possibly TRBD1 (5 bases). Germline V gene data show CDR1 as KGHSH and CDR2 as LQKENI. Between the trimmed V and J ends, which lost 8 bases and 0 bases, there was a span of 15 bases. This CDR3 region has 15 residues. The CDR3 bases are TGTGCCAGCACTGTGCTAGACAGTAGCACAGATACGCAGTATTTT. The encoded protein is CASTVLDSSTDTQYF.

V and J are TRBV11-2 and TRBJ2-2; TRBD2 matches 8 bases. Germline V gene data show CDR1 as SGHAT and CDR2 as FQNNGV. The CDR3 is 14 amino acids. The trim removed 2 bases at V and 5 bases at J, leaving 1 base unmatched. CDR3 bases: TGTGCCAGCAGCTTAAGCGGGGGAACCGGGGAGCTGTTTTTT. It translates to CASSLSGGTGELFF.

This sequence joins TRBV29-1 and TRBJ1-1, with TRBD1 as a possible D gene (6 bases). Germline V gene sequence: CDR1 SQVTM, CDR2 ANQGSEA. This CDR3 region has 13 residues. V was clipped by 4 bases and J by 1 base, with 10 bases between them. This CDR3 reads CSVVPTGNTEAFF. DNA for the CDR3: TGCAGCGTTGTCCCGACAGGGAACACTGAAGCTTTCTTT.

This chain connects TRBV7-2 to TRBJ2-1; 13 positions match TRBD2. The CDR3 is made up of 17 amino acids. Germline CDR1 SGHTA, CDR2 FQGNSA. The V and J ends lost 5 bases and 2 bases, in that order; junction bases with no gene match: 6. The CDR3 nucleotides read TGTGCCAGCAGCCCCCTACTAGCGGGGGGGGCCTACAATGAGCAGTTCTTC. This gives the protein CASSPLLAGGAYNEQFF.

Regarding this clone: It may be a read error: a sequence one base away is much more abundant. The chain has TRBV5-1 and TRBJ1-1; D remains ambiguous. Trimming shortened V by 3 bases and J by 1 base, and 7 bases separated the two germline ends. The CDR3 contains 13 residues. CDR1 and CDR2 (germline): SGHRS, YFSETQ. This CDR3 reads CASSSNTNTEAFF. The CDR3, as DNA: TGCGCCAGCAGCTCAAACACGAACACTGAAGCTTTCTTT.

V gene TRBV2 combines with J gene TRBJ1-2; 10 bases match TRBD1. V gave up 4 bases and J gave up 7 bases; unmatched junction bases: 6. Germline V CDR1 and CDR2: SNHLY, FYNNEI. The CDR3 sequence is 14 residues long. In DNA form, the CDR3 reads TGTGCCAGCAGTGCTGTGACAGGGGGCATTGGCTACACCTTC. Its protein product is CASSAVTGGIGYTF.

This clone was recorded once. The rearrangement uses TRBV19 and TRBJ2-7; D remains unclear. Germline CDR1 is LNHDA and CDR2 is SQIVND (reference sequence). Trimming pared 2 bases from V and 4 bases from J, leaving 12 bases between. The CDR3 runs to 14 residues. In DNA form, the CDR3 reads TGTGCCAGTAGTATATACGGGTCTTCTTACGAGCAGTACTTC. This translates into CASSIYGSSYEQYF.

The chain joins TRBV6-1 to TRBJ1-2; 8 nucleotides align to TRBD1. CDR1 is MNHNS, CDR2 SASEGT, per germline. The CDR3 is 15 residues long. The V and J ends lost 0 bases and 4 bases, in that order; junction bases with no gene match: 4. CDR3 DNA sequence: TGTGCCAGCAGTGAAGCCTGGACAGGGTCCTATGGCTACACCTTC. Protein sequence: CASSEAWTGSYGYTF.

The chain combines TRBV2 with TRBJ2-7; weak D call: TRBD2 (7 bases). CDR3 length: 17 amino acids. V shed 4 bases and J shed 4 bases, with 23 bases lying between them. CDR1 SNHLY and CDR2 FYNNEI come from the germline V gene. The CDR3 loop reads CASSAWATGGASYEQYF. The CDR3 DNA reads TGTGCCAGCAGTGCGTGGGCTACGGGGGGCGCATCGTACGAGCAGTACTTC.

The chain recombines TRBV4-1 with TRBJ1-4, with TRBD1 as a possible D gene (5 bases). Trimming took off 3 bases at V and 1 base at J, with 9 bases between the two ends. Germline CDR1 MGHRA, CDR2 YSYEKL. The CDR3 length is 15 residues. This chain's CDR3 is CASSHLTETNEKLFF. CDR3 sequence (DNA): TGCGCCAGCAGCCACCTGACAGAAACTAATGAAAAACTGTTTTTT.

This sequence joins TRBV29-1 and TRBJ2-7, with D perhaps TRBD2 (5 bases). Germline assignment: CDR1 SQVTM and CDR2 ANQGSEA. There are 15 residues in the CDR3. V was clipped by 6 bases and J by 0 bases, with 18 bases between them. The CDR3 region has the DNA TGCAGCGTCACCTCTCTAAGCGGCAGCTCCTACGAGCAGTACTTC. Translation gives CSVTSLSGSSYEQYF.

The chain has TRBV5-4 and TRBJ1-6, with unresolved D. The CDR3 sequence is 16 residues long. V lost 4 bases and J lost 0, with 11 bases in between. Germline CDR1 and CDR2: SGHNT and YYREEE (reference sequence). CDR3 sequence: CASSQDGSSYNSPLHF. Written as DNA, the CDR3 is TGTGCCAGCAGCCAAGACGGGAGCTCCTATAATTCACCCCTCCACTTT.

This rearrangement joins TRBV2 to TRBJ2-7; D might be TRBD1 (6 bases). CDR3 length equals 14 residues. Germline V gives CDR1 SNHLY, CDR2 FYNNEI. Trimming pared 3 bases from V and 3 bases from J, leaving 12 bases between. This chain's CDR3 is CASSEYQGLYEQYF. The CDR3 DNA is TGTGCCAGCAGTGAGTACCAGGGGCTCTACGAGCAGTACTTC. Drawing the rest from reference TRBV2 and TRBJ2-7, the complete variable domain is EPEVTQTPSHQVTQMGQEVILRCVPISNHLYFYWYRQILGQKVEFLVSFYNNEISEKSEIFDDQFSVERPDGSNFTLKIRSTKLEDSAMYFCASSEYQGLYEQYFGPGTRLTVT.

The chain couples TRBV25-1 to TRBJ2-3; a possible D gene is TRBD1 (6 bases). The CDR3 has 14 residues. Trimming pared 8 bases from V and 0 bases from J, leaving 12 bases between. Germline lookup yields CDR1 MGHDK and CDR2 SYGVNS. CDR3 sequence reads: CASARDTSTDTQYF. The CDR3 DNA reads TGTGCCAGCGCGAGGGACACTAGCACAGATACGCAGTATTTT.

The chain links TRBV5-8 to TRBJ1-2, with a weak D call TRBD1 (6 bases). Trimming removed 1 base from V and 7 bases from J, with 11 bases in between. Germline values: CDR1 SGHTS, CDR2 YDEGEE. This CDR3 comprises 13 residues. The DNA for the CDR3 is TGTGCCAGCAGCTTGTCTCCGGACAGTGGCTACACCTTC. Its translation is CASSLSPDSGYTF. Using reference TRBV5-8 and TRBJ1-2 for the parts outside the CDR3, the full variable domain is EAGVTQSPTHLIKTRGQQATLRCSPISGHTSVYWYQQALGLGLQFLLWYDEGEERNRGNFPPRFSGRQFPNYSSELNVNALELEDSALYLCASSLSPDSGYTFGSGTRLTVV.

The chain joins TRBV6-1 to TRBJ2-2, with 9 bases that match TRBD2. V dropped 2 bases and J dropped 6; count of bases not matched to a gene: 10. Germline CDR1 is MNHNS and CDR2 is SASEGT. The length of the CDR3 is 17 residues. The CDR3 DNA follows: TGTGCCAGCAGTGAACCCAGGGCGGGAGGGCCCCCCGGGGAGCTGTTTTTT. As protein: CASSEPRAGGPPGELFF.

This clone appeared a few times. The chain joins TRBV29-1 to TRBJ1-1, with D tentatively TRBD1 (6 bases). Germline V gene lookup returns CDR1 SQVTM and CDR2 ANQGSEA. The CDR3 has 13 amino acids. Trimming cost V 7 bases and J 0 bases, with 12 bases left between them. Written as DNA, the CDR3 is TGCAGCGGATCGGGACACCTGAACACTGAAGCTTTCTTT. It codes for CSGSGHLNTEAFF.

In DNA form, the CDR3 reads TGTGCCAGCGGACAGGGGACTAACTATGGCTACACCTTC. This codes for CASGQGTNYGYTF. The chain recombines TRBV2 with TRBJ1-2, with 9 bases matching TRBD1. The CDR3 runs to 13 residues. Germline CDR1 SNHLY, CDR2 FYNNEI. V lost 8 bases, J lost 0 bases, and 1 base stayed unmatched.

The genes are TRBV5-1 and TRBJ1-3, with D unresolved. There are 14 residues in the CDR3. Per germline, CDR1 SGHRS and CDR2 YFSETQ. V was pared by 2 bases and J by 0 bases, with 6 bases between. This chain's CDR3 is CASSFWSSGNTIYF. The CDR3 nucleotides are TGCGCCAGCAGCTTCTGGAGCTCTGGAAACACCATATATTTT.

The chain uses TRBV30 and TRBJ1-6; D gene unclear. This CDR3 has 13 residues. From germline, CDR1 is GTSNPN and CDR2 SVGIG (reference sequence). The ends were cut back, 2 bases at V and 8 bases at J, with 10 bases in the middle. In nucleotides, the CDR3 is TGTGCCTGGAGTACACATGTGGATTCACCCCTCCACTTT. This translates into CAWSTHVDSPLHF.

The rearrangement uses TRBV5-1 and TRBJ2-7; 11 bases line up with TRBD1. Germline V lookup: CDR1 SGHRS, CDR2 YFSETQ. The CDR3 loop spans 15 amino acids. The V gene end was trimmed by 4 bases and the J gene end by 3 bases; junction bases not matched to a gene: 6. The CDR3 reads CASSPGQGARYEQYF. CDR3 nucleotide sequence: TGCGCCAGCAGCCCCGGACAGGGGGCGCGCTACGAGCAGTACTTC.

The rearrangement joins TRBV6-1 to TRBJ1-2; a possible D gene is TRBD1 (5 bases). V lost 2 bases and J 4 bases, leaving 20 bases between the germline ends. Germline V CDR1 and CDR2: MNHNS, SASEGT. This CDR3 spans 17 amino acids. For the CDR3, the DNA is TGTGCCAGCAGTGAAACAAGGGGCGGATTAAACCCCTATGGCTACACCTTC. It is translated as CASSETRGGLNPYGYTF.